These 27 T cell receptor beta chains originate from one sample sequenced in a study of blood T cell repertoires in COVID-19. Assay: immunoSEQ multiplex PCR; the TCRdb copy retains only in-frame clones and omits some. The sample shows about 68,000 clones, approximately 86% of them seen only once. What was sequenced was peripheral blood. Source of these receptors: a man aged 50 or older with acute or convalescent COVID-19.

The chain employs TRBV5-1 and TRBJ2-2, with TRBD2 matching over 10 bases. Unmatched junction bases numbered 2, after V lost 2 bases and J lost 4 bases. The CDR3 contains 15 residues. The germline CDR1 and CDR2 sequences are SGHRS and YFSETQ. CDR3 residues: CASSFSGGGTGELFF. CDR3 coding DNA: TGCGCCAGCAGCTTCAGCGGGGGGGGCACCGGGGAGCTGTTTTTT.

This clone appeared a single time. This sequence joins TRBV6-5 and TRBJ1-5; 7 bases are shared with TRBD1. This CDR3 comprises 14 residues. V was pared by 7 bases and J by 6 bases, with 9 bases of the junction left unmatched. From germline, CDR1 is MNHEY and CDR2 SVGAGI. The CDR3 is CASMNRGDGQPQHF. The CDR3 nucleotides read TGTGCCAGCATGAACAGGGGCGACGGTCAGCCCCAGCATTTT.

The chain joins TRBV7-9 to TRBJ2-1; 12 positions agree with TRBD2. Looked up from germline, CDR1 is SEHNR and CDR2 is FQNEAQ (reference sequence). Trimming cost V 5 bases and J 8 bases; bases outside gene matches: 10. CDR3 length equals 16 residues. CDR3 bases: TGTGCCAGCAGCCCCCCTCTAGCGGGAGGGCCTCATGAGCAGTTCTTC. Translating it yields CASSPPLAGGPHEQFF. The entire variable domain, with the rest obtained from reference TRBV7-9 and TRBJ2-1, is as follows: DTGVSQNPRHKITKRGQNVTFRCDPISEHNRLYWYRQTLGQGPEFLTYFQNEAQLEKSRLLSDRFSAERPKGSFSTLEIQRTEQGDSAMYLCASSPPLAGGPHEQFFGPGTRLTVL.

The V call is TRBV25-1, the J call TRBJ2-2; the D gene is possibly TRBD2 (6 bases). CDR1 is MGHDK and CDR2 is SYGVNS in the germline V gene. The CDR3 spans 15 residues. Trimming cost V 4 bases and J 6 bases, with 15 bases left between them. The chain's CDR3 is CASSGLGTRAGELFF. The CDR3 nucleotides are TGTGCCAGCAGTGGCTTAGGGACTCGCGCCGGGGAGCTGTTTTTT.

Written as DNA, the CDR3 is TGTGCCAGTACAAGGACACTTGATAACTATGGCTACACCTTC. Translation: CASTRTLDNYGYTF. This chain uses TRBV19 with TRBJ1-2, with D possibly TRBD1 on 5 matching bases. Trimming left V 7 bases short and J 1 base short, with 13 bases between. This CDR3 spans 14 amino acids. Germline-derived CDR1 and CDR2 are LNHDA and SQIVND (reference sequence).

The rearrangement links TRBV2 to TRBJ1-5; D uncertain. There are 13 residues in the CDR3. The germline V gene has CDR1 SNHLY and CDR2 FYNNEI. The V gene lost 7 bases and the J gene lost 2 bases, with 9 bases spanning the gap. In DNA, the CDR3 is TGTGCCAGCACCCGGGAGGGCAATCAGCCCCAGCATTTT. Amino acids: CASTREGNQPQHF. The whole variable domain, remainder taken from reference TRBV2 and TRBJ1-5, is EPEVTQTPSHQVTQMGQEVILRCVPISNHLYFYWYRQILGQKVEFLVSFYNNEISEKSEIFDDQFSVERPDGSNFTLKIRSTKLEDSAMYFCASTREGNQPQHFGDGTRLSIL.

The V call is TRBV10-2, the J call TRBJ2-3; 7 bases align to TRBD2. Unmatched junction bases numbered 8, after V lost 5 bases and J lost 3 bases. CDR3 length equals 15 residues. Germline values: CDR1 WSHSY, CDR2 SAAADI. In nucleotides, the CDR3 is TGCGCCAGCAGTTGGGGGAGGGCCGGGACAGATACGCAGTATTTT. It codes for CASSWGRAGTDTQYF.

In its sample, this clone was seen a few times. This sequence joins TRBV19 and TRBJ2-1; a weak D match, TRBD2 (6 bases). V dropped 7 bases and J dropped 1 base, with 14 bases sitting between them. This CDR3 has 15 residues. Germline V gene lookup returns CDR1 LNHDA and CDR2 SQIVND (reference sequence). CDR3: CASTGAGGSYNEQFF. DNA for the CDR3: TGTGCCAGTACCGGGGCCGGAGGGTCCTACAATGAGCAGTTCTTC.

V gene TRBV19 combines with J gene TRBJ1-2, with no clear D. The CDR3 totals 14 residues. Germline CDR1 is LNHDA and CDR2 is SQIVND (reference sequence). V was trimmed by 8 bases and J by 2 bases, leaving 15 bases between them. CDR3 loop: CASGMRAQNYGYTF. The CDR3 DNA follows: TGTGCCAGTGGCATGAGGGCGCAGAACTATGGCTACACCTTC.

This chain connects TRBV9 to TRBJ1-1, with 8 nucleotides matching TRBD1. Germline V gene data show CDR1 as SGDLS and CDR2 as YYNGEE. The CDR3 contains 16 residues. Germline trimming cut 0 bases from V and 4 bases from J; bases unmatched to any gene: 8. In nucleotides, the CDR3 is TGTGCCAGCAGCGTAGGGACAGGGCCCGCGGTCACTGAAGCTTTCTTT. Translating it yields CASSVGTGPAVTEAFF.

This rearrangement joins TRBV19 to TRBJ2-6; no definite D call. The V and J ends lost 2 bases and 4 bases respectively, with 3 bases between them. Germline CDR1 is LNHDA and CDR2 is SQIVND (reference sequence). The CDR3 is 13 amino acids. The DNA for the CDR3 is TGTGCCAGTAGTATACAAGGGGCCAACGTCCTGACTTTC. Protein: CASSIQGANVLTF.

With respect to this clone: The germline gene is not matched at one end of the junction; a read error may be the cause. The genes are TRBV11-2 and TRBJ1-2; possible D gene TRBD1, 5 bases. Per germline, CDR1 SGHAT and CDR2 FQNNGV. The CDR3 runs 17 residues. The CDR3 region is CASTLWLGDGGQYGYTF. For the CDR3, the DNA is TGTGCCAGCACCTTATGGCTAGGGGACGGGGGTCAGTATGGCTACACCTTC.

The CDR3 DNA reads as TGTGCCAGCAGTTTAAGAGGGCGCATCCAGACCTTC. Translation: CASSLRGRIQTF. The chain is built from TRBV28 and TRBJ1-2, with no clear D. The V end lost 2 bases, the J end lost 14 bases, and 15 bases lay between the germline ends. The V gene's germline CDR1 is MDHEN and CDR2 SYDVKM. The CDR3 sequence is 12 residues long.

This clone was recorded a few times. This sequence joins TRBV2 and TRBJ2-2; tentative D call: TRBD1 (6 bases). The CDR3 has 13 amino acids. The V end lost 5 bases, the J end lost 4 bases, and 8 bases lay between the germline ends. Germline CDR1 SNHLY, CDR2 FYNNEI. The CDR3 bases are TGTGCCAGCAGTCAGGGGTTCACCGGGGAGCTGTTTTTT. It encodes CASSQGFTGELFF. Based on the CDR3 plus reference TRBV2 and TRBJ2-2, the full variable domain is EPEVTQTPSHQVTQMGQEVILRCVPISNHLYFYWYRQILGQKVEFLVSFYNNEISEKSEIFDDQFSVERPDGSNFTLKIRSTKLEDSAMYFCASSQGFTGELFFGEGSRLTVL.

The gene calls are TRBV14 and TRBJ2-1, with 10 positions matching TRBD1. Trimming removed 3 bases from V and 8 bases from J; junction bases left unmatched: 4. CDR3 size: 14 residues. Looked up from germline, CDR1 is SGHDN and CDR2 is FVKESK. This chain's CDR3 is CASSHGQGVYEQFF. Here the CDR3 DNA reads TGTGCCAGCAGCCATGGACAGGGGGTATATGAGCAGTTCTTC.

The chain carries TRBV6-1 and TRBJ1-3; possibly TRBD1 for D (6 bases). The germline CDR1 and CDR2 sequences are MNHNS and SASEGT. This CDR3 has 13 residues. V lost 5 bases, J lost 7 bases, and 12 bases lay in between. CDR3 amino acids: CASSTGTWNTIYF. CDR3 nucleotide sequence: TGTGCCAGCAGTACCGGGACATGGAACACCATATATTTT.

The chain couples TRBV6-6 to TRBJ2-3; TRBD1 agrees at 11 bases. There are 14 residues in the CDR3. V lost 6 bases and J lost 4; bases outside the gene matches: 3. Germline V lookup: CDR1 MNHNY, CDR2 SVGAGI (reference sequence). The CDR3 region is CASSPGQGADTQYF. CDR3 coding DNA: TGTGCCAGCAGCCCGGGACAGGGGGCAGATACGCAGTATTTT.

The CDR3 coding sequence is TGTGCCAGCAGCTTAGAGGGGGGACTAGCGGTCTCCTACAATGAGCAGTTCTTC. This translates into CASSLEGGLAVSYNEQFF. V and J are TRBV11-2 and TRBJ2-1; the match to TRBD2 covers 11 bases. The junction had 4 bases not matched to a gene; V was cut back by 0 bases and J by 0 bases. Germline values: CDR1 SGHAT, CDR2 FQNNGV. The CDR3 length is 18 residues.

V usage is TRBV2 and J usage is TRBJ2-7; no clear D gene. CDR1 SNHLY and CDR2 FYNNEI come from the germline V gene. The CDR3 is made up of 15 amino acids. V was shortened by 6 bases and J by 0 bases, with 15 bases between the two germline ends. The CDR3 protein is CASRTTGHSSYEQYF. CDR3 in DNA: TGTGCCAGCAGAACGACGGGTCATAGCTCCTACGAGCAGTACTTC.

V is TRBV11-2 and J is TRBJ1-1; D gene unclear. This CDR3 is 11 amino acids long. Germline V CDR1 and CDR2: SGHAT, FQNNGV. The V and J ends lost 5 bases and 9 bases respectively, with 10 bases between them. The CDR3 spells CASSVGVQAFF. The CDR3 nucleotides read TGTGCCAGCAGCGTCGGGGTTCAAGCTTTCTTT.

The CDR3 spells CASSVGNSGGKETQYF. The CDR3 nucleotides read TGTGCCAGCAGCGTAGGGAATAGCGGGGGTAAAGAGACCCAGTACTTC. The gene calls are TRBV9 and TRBJ2-5; 9 bases fit TRBD2. The V gene's germline CDR1 is SGDLS and CDR2 YYNGEE. The CDR3 extends over 16 amino acids. After removal of 0 bases from V and 3 bases from J, the junction contained 6 bases not matched to a gene.

This rearrangement joins TRBV6-5 to TRBJ2-5, with 14 bases fitting TRBD2. With 8 bases clipped from V and 2 bases from J, the junction kept 4 bases outside the gene matches. Germline CDR1 reads MNHEY; CDR2 reads SVGAGI. This CDR3 comprises 15 residues. Written as DNA, the CDR3 is TGTGCCAGCCGACTAGCGGGAGGGGTACAAGAGACCCAGTACTTC. This codes for CASRLAGGVQETQYF.

This chain connects TRBV4-1 to TRBJ2-2; no definite D call. Per germline, CDR1 MGHRA and CDR2 YSYEKL. The CDR3 is made up of 14 amino acids. Trimming shortened V by 0 bases and J by 4 bases, and 6 bases separated the two germline ends. CDR3 residues: CASSQDSRTGELFF. CDR3 nucleotide sequence: TGCGCCAGCAGCCAAGATTCTCGCACCGGGGAGCTGTTTTTT.

The V call is TRBV15, the J call TRBJ1-1; D is ambiguous. Trimming pared 0 bases from V and 1 base from J, leaving 9 bases between. CDR1 is LNHNV and CDR2 is YYDKDF in the germline V gene (reference sequence). This CDR3 has 15 amino acids. The CDR3 reads CATSRDRSGNTEAFF. CDR3 coding DNA: TGTGCCACCAGCAGAGATAGGTCGGGGAACACTGAAGCTTTCTTT.

The rearrangement uses TRBV5-8 and TRBJ1-2, with TRBD1 matching 11 bases. Germline V gene sequence: CDR1 SGHTS, CDR2 YDEGEE. This CDR3 contains 17 residues. J was trimmed by 3 bases and V by 4 bases; bases with no gene match: 11. This chain's CDR3 is CASSLLGQGARDYGYTF. The CDR3 coding sequence is TGTGCCAGCAGCCTACTCGGACAGGGGGCGCGGGACTATGGCTACACCTTC.

This clone was seen a few times. One end of the junction does not line up with germline, which may come from a read error. The rearrangement links TRBV6-2 or TRBV6-3 to TRBJ2-7; 11 nucleotides agree with TRBD1. The germline V gene has CDR1 MNHEY and CDR2 SVGEGT. The length of the CDR3 is 16 residues. As DNA, the CDR3 is TGTGCCAGCAGCTACTCGAGGGACAGGGGGACCCACGAGCAGTACTTC. This translates into CASSYSRDRGTHEQYF.

This clone was counted a single time. V usage is TRBV3-1 (or the pseudogene TRBV3-2) and J usage is TRBJ2-7; D is perhaps TRBD1 (6 bases). Germline lookup yields CDR1 LGHDT and CDR2 YNNKEL (reference sequence). CDR3 length equals 14 residues. V lost 5 bases and J 3 bases, leaving 14 bases between the germline ends. The CDR3 coding sequence is TGTGCCAGCAGCGCTAGCAGGGGTGTCTACGAGCAGTACTTC. The encoded protein is CASSASRGVYEQYF.